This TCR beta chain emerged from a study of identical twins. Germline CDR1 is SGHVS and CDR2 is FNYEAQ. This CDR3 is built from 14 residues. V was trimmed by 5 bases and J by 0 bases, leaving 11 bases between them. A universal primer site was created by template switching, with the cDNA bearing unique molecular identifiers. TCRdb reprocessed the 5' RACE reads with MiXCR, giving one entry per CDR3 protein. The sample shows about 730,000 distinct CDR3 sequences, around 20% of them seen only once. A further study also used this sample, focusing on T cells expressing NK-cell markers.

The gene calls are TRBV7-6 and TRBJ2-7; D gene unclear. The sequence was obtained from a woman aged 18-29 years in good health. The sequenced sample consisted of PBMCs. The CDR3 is CASSLERSSYEQYF. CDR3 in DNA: TGTGCCAGCAGCCTGGAAAGGAGCTCCTACGAGCAGTACTTC.